This T cell receptor beta chain was documented in a study of neurological immune-mediated disorders. General study points: CDR3 amino acid sequences found in expanded clones were never shared across subjects, suggesting private repertoires in all groups. A possible signature was seen in one related-CDR3 cluster, into which phylogenetic grouping placed the repertoires of 18 of 34 multiple sclerosis patients.

TCRdb redid the calling of the 5' RACE reads with MiXCR, one entry per CDR3 protein. The sample includes about 88,000 distinct CDR3 sequences, around 3.3% seen only once; the top ten take around 6%. The sample holds many counts of this clonotype. Its antigen is unidentified. The receptor comes from a woman between 18 and 29 years old with multiple sclerosis. Sample: PBMCs.

The CDR3 sequence is CASSLGDNYGYTF. Written as DNA, the CDR3 is TGCGCCAGCAGCTTGGGGGATAACTATGGCTACACCTTC. The chain uses TRBV5-1 and TRBJ1-2, with no clear D. The CDR3 has 13 amino acids. The germline gives CDR1 SGHRS, CDR2 YFSETQ. Between the trimmed V and J ends, which lost 0 bases and 1 base, there was a span of 4 bases.